The rows below give T cell receptor beta chains drawn from one sample of a study of shared clonotypes between healthy human individuals. Measured with immunoSEQ multiplex PCR; TCRdb has only the in-frame clones, and not every one. The sample carries some 380,000 clones, roughly 96% recorded once. Sequences were obtained from memory CD8+ T cells sorted from blood. The source is a man aged 30 to 39 in good health. The CDR3 runs from the conserved cysteine through the conserved F or W. D genes are given only for firm matches. Some rows mark clone size as missing; the rest say once, few, many or name a class of expanded clone.

V,size,D,J,CDR3,DNA
TRBV5-1,-,TRBD1,TRBJ2-2,CASSNDRASNTGELFF,TGCGCCAGCAGCAACGACAGGGCATCGAACACCGGGGAGCTGTTTTTT
TRBV11-2,once,-,TRBJ2-1,CASSHRDVGPNEQFF,TGTGCCAGCAGCCACCGGGACGTAGGCCCCAATGAGCAGTTCTTC
TRBV4-1,-,-,TRBJ2-7,CASSQLALTLQYF,TGCGCCAGCAGCCAATTAGCCCTTACTTTACAGTACTTC
TRBV28,-,TRBD2,TRBJ2-2,CASSPLGLADTGELFF,TGTGCCAGCAGTCCCCTCGGACTAGCCGACACCGGGGAGCTGTTTTTT
TRBV5-1,-,TRBD2,TRBJ2-7,CASSLGLAGGEQYF,TGCGCCAGCAGCTTGGGACTAGCGGGAGGAGAGCAGTACTTC
TRBV4-1,-,-,TRBJ1-2,CASSPLPLGAYGYTF,TGCGCCAGCAGCCCCCTCCCTTTAGGAGCCTATGGCTACACCTTC
TRBV29-1,-,-,TRBJ1-5,CSVGGDQPQHF,TGCAGCGTCGGGGGGGATCAGCCCCAGCATTTT
TRBV7-9,-,TRBD1,TRBJ2-1,CASSEPGQGYNEQFF,TGTGCCAGCAGCGAACCGGGACAGGGGTACAATGAGCAGTTCTTC
TRBV5-1,-,-,TRBJ1-3,CASSAEGGNTIYF,TGCGCCAGCAGCGCTGAGGGGGGAAACACCATATATTTT
TRBV6-6,-,-,TRBJ2-1,CASEAPPPYNEQFF,TGTGCCAGCGAGGCGCCCCCCCCTTACAATGAGCAGTTCTTC
TRBV30,-,TRBD1,TRBJ2-7,CAWTRQGSSYEQYF,TGTGCCTGGACAAGACAGGGGTCCTCCTACGAGCAGTACTTC
TRBV30,-,TRBD2,TRBJ2-5,CAWSPSGLETQYF,TGTGCCTGGAGCCCTAGCGGGTTAGAGACCCAGTACTTC
TRBV30,-,-,TRBJ2-7,CAWSGTAGAYEQYF,TGTGCCTGGAGCGGGACCGCTGGGGCCTACGAGCAGTACTTC
TRBV19,once,-,TRBJ2-2,CASSSGHTTGELFF,TGTGCCAGTTCCTCGGGCCACACCACCGGGGAGCTGTTTTTT
TRBV6-1,-,TRBD2,TRBJ2-7,CASSSREGSEQYF,TGTGCCAGCAGTTCGCGGGAGGGCTCCGAGCAGTACTTC
TRBV29-1,-,TRBD2,TRBJ2-7,CSVAGLAYEQYF,TGCAGCGTGGCGGGACTAGCTTACGAGCAGTACTTC
TRBV5-6,-,TRBD2,TRBJ2-7,CASSARLAGFYEQYF,TGTGCCAGCAGCGCGAGACTAGCGGGGTTCTACGAGCAGTACTTC
TRBV5-6,-,-,TRBJ1-2,CASSLAQAGTYGYTF,TGTGCCAGCAGCTTGGCCCAGGCAGGAACATATGGCTACACCTTC
TRBV2,-,TRBD1,TRBJ1-4,CASSQLQGQGREKLFF,TGTGCCAGCAGCCAACTCCAGGGACAGGGAAGGGAAAAACTGTTTTTT
TRBV10-3,-,TRBD2,TRBJ2-7,CAIRAETSAGEQYF,TGTGCCATCAGAGCCGAGACTAGCGCAGGCGAGCAGTACTTC
TRBV27,-,-,TRBJ2-7,CASSRDLTYEQYF,TGTGCCAGCAGTAGGGACCTCACCTACGAGCAGTACTTC
TRBV5-1,-,TRBD2,TRBJ2-1,CASSWTSGTTYNEQFF,TGCGCCAGCAGCTGGACTAGCGGGACCACCTACAATGAGCAGTTCTTC